The rows below give T cell receptor beta chains drawn from one sample of a study of graft-versus-host responses after intestinal transplantation. The data were produced by immunoSEQ multiplex PCR, yet TCRdb's version contains in-frame clones alone and is incomplete. The data show around 95,000 clones, with about 90% seen just once and over 0.75% held by the top ten. Their recognized antigens are unknown. The sequenced sample was unstimulated CD4+ T cells sorted from spleen or lymph node cells, obtained before transplant. The receptor source for this set is a human donor who was the organ donor for an intestinal transplant. The CDR3 runs from the conserved cysteine through the conserved F or W. A D gene is named only where the DNA matches it firmly. Only some rows state a clone size, as once, few, many or a class for expanded clones.

TRBD1,TRBV28,TRBJ2-7,few,TGTGCCAGCAGTTTTCTTCCGGGACAGGGGGACCAGGCCTACGAGCAGTACTTC,CASSFLPGQGDQAYEQYF
TRBD1,TRBV7-6,TRBJ1-2,.,TGTGCCAGCAGCCCACTACAGGGGGCGCGGGGCTACACCTTC,CASSPLQGARGYTF
.,TRBV29-1,TRBJ1-1,.,TGCAGCGTTGAAGAGGGAAGGACTGAAGCTTTCTTT,CSVEEGRTEAFF
TRBD1,TRBV28,TRBJ1-4,.,TGTGCCAGCACGACAGGGGCTGAAAAACTGTTTTTT,CASTTGAEKLFF
TRBD2,TRBV30,TRBJ2-5,.,TGTGCCTGGAGAACCGGGGGGGAGACCCAGTACTTC,CAWRTGGETQYF
.,TRBV9,TRBJ1-6,.,TGTGCCAGCAGCCCACAGGGTGTTTCCTATAATTCACCCCTCCACTTT,CASSPQGVSYNSPLHF
.,TRBV15,TRBJ1-4,.,TGTGCCACCAGCAGAGCTACTGAAAAACTGTTTTTT,CATSRATEKLFF
TRBD2,TRBV28,TRBJ2-1,once,TGTGCCAGCATGGTGGCGGGGGGGGCGGATGAGCAGTTCTTC,CASMVAGGADEQFF
.,TRBV30,TRBJ1-5,.,TGTGCCTGGAGTGGTGGGAAGGGGAATCAGCCCCAGCATTTT,CAWSGGKGNQPQHF
.,TRBV28,TRBJ2-1,.,TGTGCCAGCAGTGCTGCCGGACCTCGGTACAATGAGCAGTTCTTC,CASSAAGPRYNEQFF
.,TRBV5-4,TRBJ2-2,.,TGTGCCAGCAGCTTGATGGGAGCCGGGGAGCTGTTTTTT,CASSLMGAGELFF
TRBD1,TRBV14,TRBJ1-4,.,TGTGCCAGCAGCCTCGTCACAGGGGAGGGTGAAAAACTGTTTTTT,CASSLVTGEGEKLFF
.,TRBV18,TRBJ2-5,.,TGTGCCAGCTCACCACCGGGGGTAGAGACCCAGTACTTC,CASSPPGVETQYF
.,TRBV15,TRBJ2-3,.,TGTGCCACGAGTGATGTTGGGGGGGGGCATTTGAGCACAGATACGCAGTATTTT,CATSDVGGGHLSTDTQYF
.,TRBV5-1,TRBJ1-6,.,TGCGCCAGCAGCTTGGGGGGGGGTAATTCACCCCTCCACTTT,CASSLGGGNSPLHF
.,TRBV10-3,TRBJ2-5,.,TGTGCCAGTCGGGGCCGAGGCCAAGAGACCCAGTACTTC,CASRGRGQETQYF
.,TRBV5-6,TRBJ1-4,.,TGTGCCAGCAGCTTGGGGTGGAGGGGTTATAATGAAAAACTGTTTTTT,CASSLGWRGYNEKLFF
.,TRBV28,TRBJ1-2,once,TGTGCCAGCAGTTTGGGGACATATGGCTACACCTTC,CASSLGTYGYTF
TRBD1,TRBV19,TRBJ2-7,.,TGTGCCAGTAGTACTTTACCGGGACAGGGGTTCGAGCAGTACTTC,CASSTLPGQGFEQYF